Listed below are T cell receptor beta chains from one sample, sequenced in a study of CD8 T cells in ankylosing spondylitis. TCRdb passed the 5' RACE reads through MiXCR, listing each CDR3 protein once. The table records approximately 35,000 distinct CDR3 sequences, 14% of them present only once. The sample taken for sequencing was blood. These receptors came from a male donor with ankylosing spondylitis or in good health (not recorded which). The CDR3 runs from the conserved cysteine through the conserved F or W. A D gene is named only where the DNA matches it firmly. Not every row has a clone size; where given, it reads once, few, many or a size class.

J: TRBJ2-2
V: TRBV7-2
size: few
D: TRBD2
DNA: TGTGCCAGCAGCTCGGAAGCGGGAGGGGAGCTGTTTTTT
CDR3: CASSSEAGGELFF

J: TRBJ2-5
V: TRBV3-1
size: few
D: -
DNA: TGTGCCAGCAGCCTCGGGACACCTCAAGAGACCCAGTACTTC
CDR3: CASSLGTPQETQYF

J: TRBJ2-3
V: TRBV20-1
size: once
D: -
DNA: TGCAGTGCACCAGGACTGGCCAGCACAGATACGCAGTATTTT
CDR3: CSAPGLASTDTQYF

J: TRBJ1-1
V: TRBV7-9
size: -
D: -
DNA: TGTGCCAGCTGCGAGCAGAACACTGAAGCTTTCTTT
CDR3: CASCEQNTEAFF

J: TRBJ1-5
V: TRBV7-2
size: few
D: -
DNA: TGTGCCAGCAGCTCGGACAGATATCAGCCCCAGCATTTT
CDR3: CASSSDRYQPQHF

J: TRBJ2-5
V: TRBV5-1
size: few
D: -
DNA: TGCGCCAGCAGCTTGTTTTCCGGGGGCGAGGAGACCCAGTACTTC
CDR3: CASSLFSGGEETQYF

J: TRBJ2-1
V: TRBV20-1
size: many
D: TRBD1
DNA: TGCAGTGGGCAGGGGGCGGGCAATGAGCAGTTCTTC
CDR3: CSGQGAGNEQFF

J: TRBJ1-1
V: TRBV20-1
size: few
D: -
DNA: TGCAGTGCTAGAGATGAGGCGGGGGCGGACACTGAAGCTTTCTTT
CDR3: CSARDEAGADTEAFF

J: TRBJ2-5
V: TRBV27
size: few
D: -
DNA: TGTGCCAGCAGTTTAACGGGATACCAAGAGACCCAGTACTTC
CDR3: CASSLTGYQETQYF

J: TRBJ1-4
V: TRBV6-5
size: -
D: -
DNA: TGTGCCAGCAGTTTCAGGGTCGGAAAACTGTTTTTT
CDR3: CASSFRVGKLFF

J: TRBJ2-1
V: TRBV5-1
size: -
D: TRBD2
DNA: TGCGCCAGCACCGGGACTAGCGGGAGTTCCTACAATGAGCAGTTCTTC
CDR3: CASTGTSGSSYNEQFF

J: TRBJ2-2
V: TRBV5-1
size: -
D: TRBD1
DNA: TGCGCCAGCAGCATATCGGGACAGGCTACCGGGGAGCTGTTTTTT
CDR3: CASSISGQATGELFF

J: TRBJ2-7
V: TRBV28
size: -
D: -
DNA: TGTGCCAGCGAAGGGAGACAGAACTCCTACGAGCAGTACTTC
CDR3: CASEGRQNSYEQYF

J: TRBJ1-1
V: TRBV29-1
size: few
D: -
DNA: TGCAGCGCTTCCAGTCTTGGGAACACTGAAGCTTTCTTT
CDR3: CSASSLGNTEAFF

J: TRBJ2-1
V: TRBV2
size: few
D: -
DNA: TGTGCCAGCAGCCCTGACTTCAATGAGCAGTTCTTC
CDR3: CASSPDFNEQFF

J: TRBJ1-5
V: TRBV28
size: few
D: TRBD1
DNA: TGTGCCAGCAGTTTACCCGGACAGGGGGCTCAGCCCCAGCATTTT
CDR3: CASSLPGQGAQPQHF

J: TRBJ2-2
V: TRBV12-3/TRBV12-4
size: -
D: -
DNA: TGTGCCAGCAGTCCCCCCAGGGGCCGATCTCCCTTGAACACCGGGGAGCTGTTTTTT
CDR3: CASSPPRGRSPLNTGELFF

J: TRBJ2-2
V: TRBV7-9
size: few
D: -
DNA: TGTGCCAGCAGCTTAGCGATCAGCATTAAGACCGGGGAGCTGTTTTTT
CDR3: CASSLAISIKTGELFF

J: TRBJ2-1
V: TRBV28
size: few
D: TRBD1
DNA: TGTGCCAGCAGTTCTGGAGGACAGGGGGCGGATGAGCAGTTCTTC
CDR3: CASSSGGQGADEQFF

J: TRBJ1-5
V: TRBV6-5
size: many
D: -
DNA: TGTGCCAGCAGTTACAAGCGTTTGCAGCCCCAGCATTTT
CDR3: CASSYKRLQPQHF

J: TRBJ2-2
V: TRBV5-1
size: many
D: -
DNA: TGCGCCAGCAGCTTGGAATTTTCGAGCGGTAACACCGGGGAGCTGTTTTTT
CDR3: CASSLEFSSGNTGELFF

J: TRBJ2-2
V: TRBV6-5
size: few
D: -
DNA: TGTGCCAGCAGCACAAGACGGTCCGGGGAGCTGTTTTTT
CDR3: CASSTRRSGELFF

J: TRBJ2-3
V: TRBV7-2
size: -
D: -
DNA: TGTGCCAGCAGCTTGCTCGTCGGCGCAGATACGCAGTATTTT
CDR3: CASSLLVGADTQYF

J: TRBJ2-2
V: TRBV27
size: few
D: -
DNA: TGTGCCAGCAGTTTAGATAGGTGGGCGAACACCGGGGAGCTGTTTTTT
CDR3: CASSLDRWANTGELFF

J: TRBJ2-7
V: TRBV7-2
size: few
D: TRBD1
DNA: TGTGCCAGCAGCTTTCCGGGACAGGAGAGGGAGCAGTACTTC
CDR3: CASSFPGQEREQYF

J: TRBJ2-3
V: TRBV29-1
size: few
D: -
DNA: TGCAGCTCAGGCACAGATACGCAGTATTTT
CDR3: CSSGTDTQYF

J: TRBJ1-6
V: TRBV20-1
size: -
D: -
DNA: TGCAGTGCTAGAGTGGGAAATTCACCCCTCCACTTT
CDR3: CSARVGNSPLHF

J: TRBJ2-1
V: TRBV28
size: -
D: -
DNA: TGTGCCAGCAGTCTTACTAGGGATCGGTTCTTC
CDR3: CASSLTRDRFF

J: TRBJ1-1
V: TRBV7-9
size: -
D: -
DNA: TGTGCCAGCAGCCCCCTGGGGAGGGGGAACACTGAAGCTTTCTTT
CDR3: CASSPLGRGNTEAFF

J: TRBJ2-1
V: TRBV7-2
size: few
D: TRBD2
DNA: TGTGCCAGCAGCTCGAGCGGGAGTAGGGGGAATGAGCAGTTCTTC
CDR3: CASSSSGSRGNEQFF

J: TRBJ1-4
V: TRBV3-1
size: few
D: -
DNA: TGTGCCAGCAGCCAAGTGGAGGGTGGCGAAAAACTGTTTTTT
CDR3: CASSQVEGGEKLFF

J: TRBJ2-4
V: TRBV2
size: few
D: TRBD1
DNA: TGTGCCAGCAGCCCCGGGACAGGGAGGGCCAAAAACATTCAGTACTTC
CDR3: CASSPGTGRAKNIQYF

J: TRBJ2-1
V: TRBV29-1
size: -
D: -
DNA: TGCAGCGTAGGACGGCCTGAGCAGTTCTTC
CDR3: CSVGRPEQFF

J: TRBJ1-1
V: TRBV20-1
size: few
D: -
DNA: TGCAGTGCTATGGGGCCGGCAGAATACACTGAAGCTTTCTTT
CDR3: CSAMGPAEYTEAFF

J: TRBJ2-1
V: TRBV7-2
size: -
D: TRBD2
DNA: TGTGCCAGCAGCTTAGCCCTACTAGCGGGGCCCTACAATGAGCAGTTCTTC
CDR3: CASSLALLAGPYNEQFF

J: TRBJ2-3
V: TRBV29-1
size: -
D: -
DNA: TGCAGCGTTGATTGGCGGAGCACAGATACGCAGTATTTT
CDR3: CSVDWRSTDTQYF